Below are 9 T cell receptor beta chains sequenced from a single sample in a study of PD-L1 blockade in urothelial cancer. Some clones are missing from TCRdb's copy, which holds only in-frame ones; the method was immunoSEQ multiplex PCR. There are roughly 100,000 clones in the sample; approximately 85% occur only once, and around 2.4% lies in the top ten. The sequencing here drew on PBMCs, taken around atezolizumab (anti-PD-L1) treatment. The receptors were sampled from a man aged 45-60 years with urothelial cancer.

The rearrangement uses TRBV11-2 and TRBJ2-4; the D gene is possibly TRBD1 (6 bases). The germline V gene has CDR1 SGHAT and CDR2 FQNNGV. The length of the CDR3 is 19 residues. V lost 4 bases and J lost 0, with 22 bases in between. The CDR3 DNA follows: TGTGCCAGCAGCTCCGTTGGGGGCAGGGCCAATATAGCCAAAAACATTCAGTACTTC. Protein sequence: CASSSVGGRANIAKNIQYF.

V gene TRBV18 combines with J gene TRBJ1-2; 7 positions agree with TRBD1. CDR1 and CDR2 (germline): KGHSH, LQKENI. CDR3 length equals 16 residues. V shed 5 bases and J 4 bases; nucleotides not matched to a gene: 13. The CDR3 region is CASSTRTGLERYGYTF. The CDR3 DNA follows: TGTGCCAGCTCAACCAGGACAGGTCTTGAACGCTATGGCTACACCTTC.

This sequence joins TRBV2 and TRBJ2-1, with 8 bases matching TRBD2. Germline V gene sequence: CDR1 SNHLY, CDR2 FYNNEI. The CDR3 is made up of 18 amino acids. V shed 2 bases, J shed 1 base, and the junction held 10 bases outside the gene matches. The CDR3 here is CASSERISGRASYNEQFF. The DNA for the CDR3 is TGTGCCAGCAGTGAACGTATAAGCGGGAGAGCGTCCTACAATGAGCAGTTCTTC.

This clone is judged medium-sized (0.01 to 0.1%). The gene calls are TRBV7-9 and TRBJ1-2; no definite D call. CDR1 is SEHNR, CDR2 FQNEAQ, per germline (reference sequence). The CDR3 runs 13 residues. The V end lost 0 bases, the J end lost 8 bases, and 10 bases lay between the germline ends. The CDR3 coding sequence is TGTGCCAGCAGCTTAGCGGCGGGGTTAGGCTACACCTTC. Translating it yields CASSLAAGLGYTF. The full variable domain, in which reference TRBV7-9 and TRBJ1-2 provide the parts outside the CDR3, is DTGVSQNPRHKITKRGQNVTFRCDPISEHNRLYWYRQTLGQGPEFLTYFQNEAQLEKSRLLSDRFSAERPKGSFSTLEIQRTEQGDSAMYLCASSLAAGLGYTFGSGTRLTVV.

The chain couples TRBV6-1 to TRBJ1-4, with D maybe TRBD1 (6 bases). The CDR3 sequence is 17 residues long. The germline CDR1 and CDR2 sequences are MNHNS and SASEGT. V was cut by 4 bases and J by 0 bases, with 15 bases left in between. In nucleotides, the CDR3 is TGTGCCAGCAGTGGGGAAACAGGGCTTGCAACTAATGAAAAACTGTTTTTT. This encodes CASSGETGLATNEKLFF.

The V call is TRBV7-8, the J call TRBJ1-2; D is undetermined. The V gene lost 7 bases and the J gene lost 5 bases, with 11 bases spanning the gap. Germline assignment: CDR1 SGHVS and CDR2 FQNEAQ. The CDR3 has 12 residues. CDR3 protein: CASTPPGYGYTF. In nucleotides, the CDR3 is TGTGCCAGCACCCCCCCCGGGTATGGCTACACCTTC.

This clone was seen a few times. The chain employs TRBV7-6 and TRBJ2-2, with a tentative D call TRBD2 (6 bases). Germline CDR1 and CDR2: SGHVS and FNYEAQ. The V end was cut by 5 bases, the J end by 2 bases, with 12 bases between. The CDR3 is 15 residues long. CDR3: CASSPVGGNTGELFF. The DNA of the CDR3 is TGTGCCAGCAGCCCGGTCGGGGGAAACACCGGGGAGCTGTTTTTT. Variable domain in full (rest from reference TRBV7-6 and TRBJ2-2): GAGVSQSPRYKVTKRGQDVALRCDPISGHVSLYWYRQALGQGPEFLTYFNYEAQQDKSGLPNDRFSAERPEGSISTLTIQRTEQRDSAMYRCASSPVGGNTGELFFGEGSRLTVL.

The rearrangement joins TRBV7-9 to TRBJ1-6; tentatively, D is TRBD1 (5 bases). Germline assignment: CDR1 SEHNR and CDR2 FQNEAQ (reference sequence). Trimming took 8 bases from V and 10 from J, leaving 15 bases between them. CDR3 size: 13 residues. CDR3 DNA sequence: TGTGCCAGCTCCTGGACAAAAGCATCACCCCTCCACTTT. It yields the protein CASSWTKASPLHF.

The chain is built from TRBV18 and TRBJ2-1; TRBD2 aligns across 11 bases. The CDR3 spans 15 residues. Germline V gene sequence: CDR1 KGHSH, CDR2 LQKENI. Trimming cost V 5 bases and J 6 bases; bases outside gene matches: 6. CDR3 region: CASSILAGEANEQFF. CDR3 nucleotide sequence: TGTGCCAGCTCAATACTAGCGGGAGAAGCCAATGAGCAGTTCTTC.